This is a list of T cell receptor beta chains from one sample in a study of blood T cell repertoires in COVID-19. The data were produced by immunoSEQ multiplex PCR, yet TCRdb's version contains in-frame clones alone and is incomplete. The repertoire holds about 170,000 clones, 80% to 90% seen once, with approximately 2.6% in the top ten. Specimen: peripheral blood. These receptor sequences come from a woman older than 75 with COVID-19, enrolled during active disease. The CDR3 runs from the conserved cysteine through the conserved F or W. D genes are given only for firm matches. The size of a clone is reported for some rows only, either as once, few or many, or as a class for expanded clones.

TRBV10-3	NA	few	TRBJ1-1	CAVGGTAVITEAFF	TGTGCCGTGGGAGGGACTGCCGTGATCACTGAAGCTTTCTTT
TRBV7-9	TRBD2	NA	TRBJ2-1	CASSLLREGPYNEQFF	TGTGCCAGCAGCTTACTGCGGGAGGGCCCATACAATGAGCAGTTCTTC
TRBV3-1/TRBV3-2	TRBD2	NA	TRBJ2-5	CASSQAGGETQYF	TGTGCCAGCAGCCAAGCGGGGGGAGAGACCCAGTACTTC
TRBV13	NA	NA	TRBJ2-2	CASSLGRGMNTGELFF	TGTGCCAGCAGCTTAGGCCGGGGAATGAACACCGGGGAGCTGTTTTTT
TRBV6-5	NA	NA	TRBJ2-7	CASRSTGYSSYEQYF	TGTGCCAGCAGATCCACAGGGTACAGCTCCTACGAGCAGTACTTC
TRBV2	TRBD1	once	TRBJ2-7	CASSLFGTGSYEQYF	TGTGCCAGCAGTCTCTTCGGGACAGGGTCCTACGAGCAGTACTTC
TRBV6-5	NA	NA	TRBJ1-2	CASTSTGYGYTF	TGTGCCAGCACCTCAACGGGCTATGGCTACACCTTC
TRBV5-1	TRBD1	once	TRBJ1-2	CASSPNTGQGVYGYTF	TGCGCCAGCAGCCCGAATACGGGACAGGGGGTATATGGCTACACCTTC
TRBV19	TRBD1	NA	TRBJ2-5	CASSIRGDRTLQETQYF	TGTGCCAGTAGTATTCGTGGGGACAGGACCTTACAAGAGACCCAGTACTTC
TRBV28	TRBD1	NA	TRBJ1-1	CASRDRGVPEAFF	TGTGCCAGCAGAGACAGGGGGGTCCCTGAAGCTTTCTTT
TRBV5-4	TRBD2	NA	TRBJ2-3	CASSSPGLADQYF	TGTGCCAGCAGCTCCCCGGGACTAGCGGACCAGTATTTT
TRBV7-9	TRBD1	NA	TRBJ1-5	CASSFTTGTGGNQPQHF	TGTGCCAGCAGCTTTACCACCGGGACAGGGGGCAATCAGCCCCAGCATTTT
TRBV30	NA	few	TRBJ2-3	CAWSRGFSTDTQYF	TGTGCCTGGAGTAGGGGCTTTAGCACAGATACGCAGTATTTT
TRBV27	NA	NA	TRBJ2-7	CASSPWAGSSYEQYF	TGTGCCAGCTCCCCTTGGGCCGGTAGCTCCTACGAGCAGTACTTC
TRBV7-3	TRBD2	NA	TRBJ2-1	CASSSRTSGNEQFF	TGTGCCAGCAGCTCCCGGACTAGCGGGAATGAGCAGTTCTTC
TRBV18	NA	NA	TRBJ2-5	CASSSSSGEETQYF	TGTGCCAGCTCATCAAGTTCAGGGGAGGAGACCCAGTACTTC
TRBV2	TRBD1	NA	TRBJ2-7	CASSRDRDYEQYF	TGTGCCAGCAGTCGGGACAGAGACTACGAGCAGTACTTC
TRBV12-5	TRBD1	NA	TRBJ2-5	CASGLVSGTGEQETQYF	TGTGCTAGTGGTTTGGTATCTGGGACAGGGGAACAAGAGACCCAGTACTTC
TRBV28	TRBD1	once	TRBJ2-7	CASSSPGQGRYEQYF	TGTGCCAGCAGTTCTCCGGGACAGGGGCGCTACGAGCAGTACTTC
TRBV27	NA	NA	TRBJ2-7	CASTPRAKGSSYEQYF	TGTGCCAGCACCCCCAGGGCTAAGGGTAGCTCCTACGAGCAGTACTTC
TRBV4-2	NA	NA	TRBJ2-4	CASSQLASDTDKNIQYF	TGTGCCAGCAGCCAACTCGCGTCGGACACGGACAAAAACATTCAGTACTTC
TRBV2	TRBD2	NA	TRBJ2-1	CASGGLARSNEQFF	TGTGCCAGTGGGGGACTAGCGAGAAGTAATGAGCAGTTCTTC
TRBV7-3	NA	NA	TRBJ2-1	CASSSTSNEQFF	TGTGCCAGCAGCTCGACTAGCAATGAGCAGTTCTTC
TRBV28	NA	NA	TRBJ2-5	CASSSRSEYQETQYF	TGTGCCAGCAGTTCTAGGTCAGAGTACCAAGAGACCCAGTACTTC
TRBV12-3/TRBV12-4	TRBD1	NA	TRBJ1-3	CASSLEVTGIYF	TGTGCCAGCAGTTTAGAAGTGACAGGGATATATTTT
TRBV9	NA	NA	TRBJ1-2	CASSAGAPGDYGYTF	TGTGCCAGCAGCGCAGGGGCACCTGGTGACTATGGCTACACCTTC
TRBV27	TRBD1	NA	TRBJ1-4	CASSLQGAGNEKLFF	TGTGCCAGCAGTCTACAGGGGGCGGGTAATGAAAAACTGTTTTTT
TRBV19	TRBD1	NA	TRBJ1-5	CASRGFSQPQHF	TGTGCCAGCAGGGGGTTCAGTCAGCCCCAGCATTTT
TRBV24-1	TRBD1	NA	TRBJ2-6	CATSDGTGPSGANVLTF	TGTGCCACCAGTGATGGGACAGGCCCATCTGGGGCCAACGTCCTGACTTTC
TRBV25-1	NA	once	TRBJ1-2	CASSEYAGDPYGYTF	TGTGCCAGCAGTGAATATGCGGGAGATCCCTATGGCTACACCTTC
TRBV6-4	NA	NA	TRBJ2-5	CASIQTSPTETQYF	TGTGCCAGCATCCAGACATCGCCCACGGAGACCCAGTACTTC
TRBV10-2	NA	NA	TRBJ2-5	CASSESSQGKTQYF	TGCGCCAGCAGTGAGTCCTCGCAGGGGAAAACCCAGTACTTC
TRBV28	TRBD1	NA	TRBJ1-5	CASRTWGQANQPQHF	TGTGCCAGCAGAACCTGGGGACAGGCAAATCAGCCCCAGCATTTT
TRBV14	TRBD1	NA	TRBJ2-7	CASSQDRGFYEQYF	TGTGCCAGCAGCCAGGACAGGGGATTCTACGAGCAGTACTTC
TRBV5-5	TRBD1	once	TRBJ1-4	CASSFRDRGEKLFF	TGTGCCAGCAGCTTCCGGGACAGGGGTGAAAAACTGTTTTTT
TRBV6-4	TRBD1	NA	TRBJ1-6	CASSRQGYNSPLHF	TGTGCCAGCAGTAGACAGGGGTATAATTCACCCCTCCACTTT
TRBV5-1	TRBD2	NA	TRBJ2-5	CASSHNPSGSEETQYF	TGCGCCAGCAGCCATAACCCCAGCGGGAGCGAGGAGACCCAGTACTTC
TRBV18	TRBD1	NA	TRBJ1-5	CASSPQRQGGQPQHF	TGTGCCAGCTCACCACAAAGACAGGGGGGGCAGCCCCAGCATTTT
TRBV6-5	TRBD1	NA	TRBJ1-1	CASSYRGQPNTEAFF	TGTGCCAGCAGTTACAGGGGACAGCCGAACACTGAAGCTTTCTTT
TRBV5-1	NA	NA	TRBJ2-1	CASSFQGGAYNEQFF	TGCGCCAGCAGCTTTCAAGGCGGAGCCTACAATGAGCAGTTCTTC
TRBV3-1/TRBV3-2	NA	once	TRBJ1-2	CASSQDLVGTLYGYTF	TGTGCCAGCAGCCAAGATCTGGTCGGGACACTTTATGGCTACACCTTC